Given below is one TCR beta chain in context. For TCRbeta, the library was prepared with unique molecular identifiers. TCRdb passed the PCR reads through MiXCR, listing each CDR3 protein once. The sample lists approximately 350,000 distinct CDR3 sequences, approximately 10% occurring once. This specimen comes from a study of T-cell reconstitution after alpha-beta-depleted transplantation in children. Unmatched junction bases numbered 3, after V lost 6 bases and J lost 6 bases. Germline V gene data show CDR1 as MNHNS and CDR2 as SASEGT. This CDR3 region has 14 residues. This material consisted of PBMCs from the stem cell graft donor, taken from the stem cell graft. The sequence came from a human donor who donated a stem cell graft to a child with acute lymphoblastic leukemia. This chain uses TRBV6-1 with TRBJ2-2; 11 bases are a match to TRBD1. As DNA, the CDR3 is TGTGCCAGCAGCCCGGGACAGGGGGCCGGGGAGCTGTTTTTT. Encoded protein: CASSPGQGAGELFF.